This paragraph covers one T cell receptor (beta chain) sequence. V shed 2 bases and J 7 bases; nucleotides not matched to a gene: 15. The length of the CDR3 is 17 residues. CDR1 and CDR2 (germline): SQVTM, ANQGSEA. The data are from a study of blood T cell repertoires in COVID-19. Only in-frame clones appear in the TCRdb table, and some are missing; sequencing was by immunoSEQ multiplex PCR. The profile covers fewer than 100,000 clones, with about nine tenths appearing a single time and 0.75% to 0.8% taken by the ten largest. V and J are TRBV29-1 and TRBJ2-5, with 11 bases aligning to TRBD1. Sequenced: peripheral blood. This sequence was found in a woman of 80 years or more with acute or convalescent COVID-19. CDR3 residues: CSVESRRRDRGSVTQYF. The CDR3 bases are TGCAGCGTTGAATCCCGGCGGAGGGACAGGGGGTCTGTGACCCAGTACTTC.